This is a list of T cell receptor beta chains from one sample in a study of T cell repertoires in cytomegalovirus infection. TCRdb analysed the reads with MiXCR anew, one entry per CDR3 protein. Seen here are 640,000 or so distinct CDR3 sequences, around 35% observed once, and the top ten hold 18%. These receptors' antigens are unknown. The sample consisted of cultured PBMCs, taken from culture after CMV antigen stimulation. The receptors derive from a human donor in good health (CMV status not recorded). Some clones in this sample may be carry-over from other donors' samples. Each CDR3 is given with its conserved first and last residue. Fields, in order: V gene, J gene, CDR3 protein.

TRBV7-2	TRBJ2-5	CASSLGGPKETQYF
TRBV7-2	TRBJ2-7	CASSLNMVSTGTGEQYF
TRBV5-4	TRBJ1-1	CASSLWPQVMNTEAFF
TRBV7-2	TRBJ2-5	CASSRTGEGETQYF
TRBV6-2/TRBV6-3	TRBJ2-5	CASSRDRLSEETQYF
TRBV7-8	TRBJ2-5	CASSQYSQETQYF
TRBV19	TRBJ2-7	CASSTTSGSNYEQYF
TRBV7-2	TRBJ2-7	CASSSGFSGRSSYEQYF
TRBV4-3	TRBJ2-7	CASSQDLAGGRYEQYF
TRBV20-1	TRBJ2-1	CSARDVSEQFF
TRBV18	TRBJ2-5	CASSPRASGAQETQYF
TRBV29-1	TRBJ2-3	CSVLGKRGTDTQYF
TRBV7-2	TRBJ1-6	CASSLTQGAYLRSNSPLHF
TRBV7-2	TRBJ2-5	CASSLDGRSGTQYF
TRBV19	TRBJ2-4	CASSIGLVLVKNIQYF
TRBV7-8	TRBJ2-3	CASSLWAGVGSDTQYF
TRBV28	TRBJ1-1	CASSQIRTNTEAFF
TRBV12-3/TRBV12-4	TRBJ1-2	CASRPGVYYGYTF
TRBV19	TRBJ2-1	CASSIGLAGVGEQFF
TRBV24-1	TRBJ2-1	CATSEGYSSYNEQFF
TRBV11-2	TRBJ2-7	CASSPLRGKSYEQYF
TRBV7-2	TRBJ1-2	CASSPTPASLYGYTF
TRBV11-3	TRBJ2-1	CASSLDRLGEQFF
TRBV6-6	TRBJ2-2	CASRARRGVGELFF
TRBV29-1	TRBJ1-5	CSVRQGGDQPQHF
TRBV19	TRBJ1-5	CASSIRGRGGEPQHF
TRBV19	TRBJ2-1	CASSTPGGRHNEQFF
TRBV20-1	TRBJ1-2	CSAVQGSKRNYGYTF
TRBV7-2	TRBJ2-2	CASSINNANTGELFF
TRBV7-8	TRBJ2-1	CASSSITTGVRNEQFF
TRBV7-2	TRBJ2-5	CASSSGPGGTQYF
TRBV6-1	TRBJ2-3	CASGDRGLATDTQYF
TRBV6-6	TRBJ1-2	CASSYSWDQAGGGYTF
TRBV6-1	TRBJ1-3	CASSEAPGGEGSGNTIYF
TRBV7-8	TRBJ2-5	CASSRLYQETQYF
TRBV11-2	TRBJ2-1	CASSTGLAGVGEQFF
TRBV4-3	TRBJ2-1	CASSQEDRIGNEQFF
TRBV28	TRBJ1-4	CASSLQREKLFF
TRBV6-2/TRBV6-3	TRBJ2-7	CASSYSTFAGVKYEQYF
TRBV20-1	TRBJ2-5	CSANSGRASETQYF
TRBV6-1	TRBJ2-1	CASSSVSGRGSYNEQFF
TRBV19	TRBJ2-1	CASSWSSNRIYNEQFF